The rows below give T cell receptor beta chains drawn from one sample of a study of T-cell memory formation after mild COVID-19. Each CDR3 protein is one row after TCRdb ran MiXCR on the 5' RACE reads. This repertoire shows roughly 160,000 distinct CDR3 sequences, 9.5% to 13% found once; its top ten account for 3.5% to 4.5%. What was sequenced was PBMCs or a T cell subset sorted from them (not recorded which). These receptors all come from a man in his late teens or twenties who had mild COVID-19 (a few samples of this study predate the infection). Cell type and time point are not known. CDR3s include the opening cysteine and the closing phenylalanine or tryptophan. D genes are given only for firm matches. The size field is filled for only some rows; it gives once, few, many or a size class.

D	V	J	size	CDR3	DNA
.	TRBV29-1	TRBJ1-1	few	CSVDGQVNTEAFF	TGCAGCGTTGATGGCCAAGTGAACACTGAAGCTTTCTTT
.	TRBV7-2	TRBJ1-2	few	CASSFLRGVEFGIYGYTF	TGTGCCAGCAGCTTTCTGCGGGGCGTAGAGTTCGGGATCTATGGCTACACCTTC
.	TRBV5-5	TRBJ2-3	many	CASSQDYSTDTQYF	TGTGCCAGCAGCCAAGACTATAGCACAGATACGCAGTATTTT
.	TRBV5-1	TRBJ1-1	few	CASSTFNEAFF	TGCGCCAGCAGCACATTCAATGAAGCTTTCTTT
.	TRBV7-2	TRBJ2-3	few	CASTRSTDTQYF	TGTGCCAGCACCCGGAGCACAGATACGCAGTATTTT
TRBD2	TRBV5-4	TRBJ2-3	few	CASSWAGTSGIADTQYF	TGTGCCAGCAGCTGGGCCGGGACTAGCGGGATAGCAGATACGCAGTATTTT
.	TRBV18	TRBJ1-1	few	CASSPDATREAFF	TGTGCCAGCTCACCGGACGCCACACGCGAAGCTTTCTTT
.	TRBV4-3	TRBJ2-3	few	CASSQARRGAVADTQYF	TGCGCCAGCAGCCAAGCTCGGAGGGGGGCTGTCGCAGATACGCAGTATTTT
TRBD1	TRBV30	TRBJ1-2	few	CAWSRQGGYGYTF	TGTGCCTGGAGTAGACAGGGAGGCTATGGCTACACCTTC
.	TRBV5-1	TRBJ2-5	.	CASEVGQRGTQYF	TGCGCCAGCGAGGTAGGGCAAAGAGGGACCCAGTACTTC
.	TRBV12-3/TRBV12-4	TRBJ1-1	.	CASSRRVAEAFF	TGTGCCAGCAGCCGTAGGGTCGCTGAAGCTTTCTTT
.	TRBV6-6	TRBJ1-5	.	CAVSQPQHF	TGTGCCGTATCGCAGCCCCAGCATTTT
TRBD2	TRBV24-1	TRBJ2-3	.	CATSERLAGDATDTQYF	TGTGCCACCAGTGAGCGACTAGCGGGGGACGCCACAGATACGCAGTATTTT
TRBD2	TRBV5-4	TRBJ2-1	.	CASSDPGGSYNEQFF	TGTGCCAGCAGCGACCCCGGGGGGTCCTACAATGAGCAGTTCTTC
TRBD2	TRBV5-4	TRBJ2-3	.	CASSPGTSGGARSTDTQYF	TGTGCCAGCAGTCCCGGGACTAGCGGGGGGGCCAGGAGCACAGATACGCAGTATTTT
.	TRBV20-1	TRBJ2-3	.	CSARVTDTQYF	TGCAGTGCTAGGGTTACAGATACGCAGTATTTT
.	TRBV30	TRBJ2-5	few	CAWTRRGTESF	TGTGCCTGGACCAGGAGGGGGACAGAAAGCTTC
TRBD1	TRBV19	TRBJ2-2	.	CASYPGQFTGELFF	TGTGCCAGTTATCCGGGACAGTTCACCGGGGAGCTGTTTTTT
.	TRBV2	TRBJ2-1	.	CASSENTNNEQFF	TGTGCCAGCAGTGAGAACACCAACAATGAGCAGTTCTTC
TRBD2	TRBV7-9	TRBJ2-7	.	CASSPGTSNEQYF	TGTGCCAGCAGCCCAGGGACTAGCAACGAGCAGTACTTC
.	TRBV14	TRBJ2-7	.	CASSSGRGRPYEQYF	TGTGCCAGCAGCTCGGGCAGGGGAAGGCCCTACGAGCAGTACTTC
TRBD2	TRBV20-1	TRBJ2-7	.	CSAREGQTSGVYEQYF	TGCAGTGCTAGAGAAGGTCAGACTAGCGGAGTTTACGAGCAGTACTTC
.	TRBV7-2	TRBJ1-2	few	CASSSPTQGHGYTF	TGTGCCAGCAGCTCCCCCACACAGGGACATGGCTACACCTTC
TRBD1	TRBV7-9	TRBJ2-3	.	CASSLVDRADTQYF	TGTGCCAGCAGCTTAGTCGACAGGGCAGATACGCAGTATTTT
.	TRBV5-1	TRBJ1-2	.	CASSLGGIDNYGYTF	TGCGCCAGCAGCTTGGGGGGGATAGATAACTATGGCTACACCTTC
TRBD2	TRBV4-2	TRBJ2-1	many	CASSQDSAGGQYNEQFF	TGTGCCAGCAGCCAAGATTCAGCGGGGGGGCAGTACAATGAGCAGTTCTTC
.	TRBV20-1	TRBJ1-2	few	CSTGQLNYGYTF	TGCAGTACTGGACAGCTTAACTATGGCTACACCTTC
.	TRBV4-3	TRBJ1-3	many	CASSQASSPVPRNTIYF	TGCGCCAGCAGCCAAGCTTCATCCCCAGTTCCCCGAAACACCATATATTTT
TRBD2	TRBV2	TRBJ2-3	.	CASRMGLAGGSTDTQYF	TGTGCCAGCAGGATGGGACTAGCGGGGGGCAGCACAGATACGCAGTATTTT
TRBD1	TRBV27	TRBJ1-4	.	CASSFVGMGTGVNEKLFF	TGTGCCAGCAGTTTTGTTGGCATGGGGACAGGGGTAAATGAAAAACTGTTTTTT
TRBD2	TRBV5-4	TRBJ2-5	.	CASSRPGGETQYF	TGTGCCAGCAGCCGACCGGGGGGGGAGACCCAGTACTTC
.	TRBV25-1	TRBJ1-2	.	CASSLPSAGYTF	TGTGCCAGCAGTTTACCGTCGGCAGGCTACACCTTC
TRBD2	TRBV7-9	TRBJ2-1	few	CASSPGSGGINEQFF	TGTGCCAGCAGCCCTGGCAGCGGGGGGATCAATGAGCAGTTCTTC
TRBD2	TRBV20-1	TRBJ2-7	.	CSVPWGRVTHEQYF	TGCAGTGTTCCCTGGGGGAGGGTGACCCACGAGCAGTACTTC
TRBD1	TRBV20-1	TRBJ2-3	many	CSAVPGQGSDTQYF	TGCAGTGCCGTCCCGGGACAGGGTTCGGATACGCAGTATTTT
.	TRBV7-2	TRBJ2-3	.	CASSSQASTDTQYF	TGTGCCAGCAGCTCACAGGCTTCCACAGATACGCAGTATTTT
.	TRBV9	TRBJ1-3	.	CASSGRWAGTNTIYF	TGTGCCAGCAGCGGTCGGTGGGCCGGGACTAACACCATATATTTT
.	TRBV6-2/TRBV6-3	TRBJ2-3	few	CASRPRDGKSTDTQYF	TGTGCCAGCAGGCCCCGGGACGGAAAGAGCACAGATACGCAGTATTTT
.	TRBV5-5	TRBJ1-1	many	CASSLAGSTEAFF	TGTGCCAGCAGCTTGGCAGGAAGCACTGAAGCTTTCTTT
.	TRBV29-1	TRBJ1-2	.	CSVVSWDYGYTF	TGCAGCGTTGTTAGTTGGGACTATGGCTACACCTTC
.	TRBV7-2	TRBJ1-2	few	CASSLTGGTLDGYTF	TGTGCCAGCAGCTTGACAGGCGGGACCCTGGATGGCTACACCTTC
.	TRBV2	TRBJ1-3	.	CASTRGNTIYF	TGTGCCAGCACCCGTGGAAACACCATATATTTT
TRBD1	TRBV5-1	TRBJ2-1	few	CASTDRQGAGDEQFF	TGCGCCAGCACCGATCGACAGGGGGCTGGGGATGAGCAGTTCTTC
.	TRBV5-1	TRBJ2-1	.	CASSLAGHLINEQFF	TGCGCCAGCAGCTTGGCCGGACACCTTATCAATGAGCAGTTCTTC
.	TRBV20-1	TRBJ2-3	.	CSARPPGDTQYF	TGCAGTGCTAGACCGCCGGGAGATACGCAGTATTTT
.	TRBV9	TRBJ1-1	many	CASSAYGGSWTEAFF	TGTGCCAGCAGCGCTTATGGGGGTTCGTGGACTGAAGCTTTCTTT
.	TRBV11-2	TRBJ2-3	many	CASSFPVLARGTDTQYF	TGTGCCAGCAGCTTCCCCGTCCTAGCGAGGGGCACAGATACGCAGTATTTT
.	TRBV12-3/TRBV12-4	TRBJ1-2	many	CASSPDNYGYTF	TGTGCCAGCAGCCCGGACAACTATGGCTACACCTTC
.	TRBV18	TRBJ2-3	few	CASSQGRGDTQYF	TGTGCCAGCTCTCAGGGTCGCGGTGATACGCAGTATTTT
TRBD1	TRBV2	TRBJ1-1	few	CASSAGLWTGFAEAFF	TGTGCCAGCAGTGCAGGACTCTGGACAGGATTCGCTGAAGCTTTCTTT
TRBD1	TRBV7-3	TRBJ2-5	few	CASSPNRGTETQYF	TGTGCCAGCAGCCCCAACAGGGGTACAGAGACCCAGTACTTC
.	TRBV30	TRBJ1-6	.	CAWKIAGFNYNSPLHF	TGTGCCTGGAAAATCGCGGGGTTTAATTATAATTCACCCCTCCACTTT
.	TRBV12-3/TRBV12-4	TRBJ2-1	.	CASSLDQGTYNEQFF	TGTGCCAGCAGTTTGGATCAGGGAACCTACAATGAGCAGTTCTTC
.	TRBV5-1	TRBJ1-1	.	CASSSQFQGITEAFF	TGCGCCAGCAGCTCCCAATTCCAGGGTATCACTGAAGCTTTCTTT
.	TRBV6-5	TRBJ2-1	many	CASSYGREQFF	TGTGCCAGCAGTTACGGTAGGGAGCAGTTCTTC
TRBD1	TRBV4-3	TRBJ2-1	.	CASSQEADRRRYNEQFF	TGCGCCAGCAGCCAAGAAGCGGACAGGCGAAGGTACAATGAGCAGTTCTTC
.	TRBV11-2	TRBJ1-1	.	CASSSGWQEAFF	TGTGCCAGCAGCTCGGGCTGGCAGGAAGCTTTCTTT